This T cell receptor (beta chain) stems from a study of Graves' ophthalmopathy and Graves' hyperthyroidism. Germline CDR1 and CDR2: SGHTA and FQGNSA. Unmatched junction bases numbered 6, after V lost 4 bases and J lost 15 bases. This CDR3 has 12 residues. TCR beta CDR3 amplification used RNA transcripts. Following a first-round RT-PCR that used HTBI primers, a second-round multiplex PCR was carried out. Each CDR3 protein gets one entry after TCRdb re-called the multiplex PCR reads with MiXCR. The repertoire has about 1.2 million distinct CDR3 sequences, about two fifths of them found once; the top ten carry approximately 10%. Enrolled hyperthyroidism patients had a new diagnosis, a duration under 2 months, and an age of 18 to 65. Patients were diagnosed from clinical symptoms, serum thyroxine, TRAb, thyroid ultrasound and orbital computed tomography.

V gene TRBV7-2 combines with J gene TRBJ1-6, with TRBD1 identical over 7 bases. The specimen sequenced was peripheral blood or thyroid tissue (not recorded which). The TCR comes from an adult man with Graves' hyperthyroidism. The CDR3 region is CASSSRTGSLHF. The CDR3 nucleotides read TGTGCCAGCAGCTCCCGGACAGGAAGCCTCCACTTT.